This T cell receptor beta chain was obtained from a study of CD8 T cells in Susac syndrome. Germline values: CDR1 SGHNT, CDR2 YYREEE (reference sequence). The CDR3 runs to 14 residues. Trimming at V came to 5 bases and at J to 6 bases, leaving 6 bases not matched to a gene. With random hexamers, roughly 0.5 to 1 ug RNA was reverse transcribed. From the immunoSEQ multiplex PCR reads, TCRdb called clonotypes with MiXCR, one entry per CDR3 protein. The sample shows about 150,000 distinct CDR3 sequences, roughly 95% of them seen only once. The receptor was derived from a human donor with Susac syndrome. The chain combines TRBV5-4 with TRBJ2-2, with 8 bases lining up with TRBD1. The sequenced sample consisted of CD4+ T cells from PBMCs. The CDR3 DNA reads TGTGCCAGCAGTCGTTCACAGGGGGCCGGGGAGCTGTTTTTT. This translates into CASSRSQGAGELFF. The full variable domain, in which reference TRBV5-4 and TRBJ2-2 provide the parts outside the CDR3, is ETGVTQSPTHLIKTRGQQVTLRCSSQSGHNTVSWYQQALGQGPQFIFQYYREEENGRGNFPPRFSGLQFPNYSSELNVNALELDDSALYLCASSRSQGAGELFFGEGSRLTVL.